The TCR beta chain described here comes from a study of identical twins. Findings of the study overall: With abundant cord blood beta clonotypes, insertions were fewer; memory repertoires showed no such pattern. Twins shared out-of-frame alpha sequences with excess low generation probability.

TCRdb re-called the 5' RACE reads with MiXCR, one entry per CDR3 protein. The sample holds approximately 230,000 distinct CDR3 sequences, around 6.5% seen once. Ten or more counts support this clonotype. Its antigen remains unknown. Another study also made use of these data, one on T cells expressing NK-cell markers. Per that paper: Of the CD8+ T cell pool in several donors, about 1.0-7.5% was accounted for by dominant NKG2C+ clonotypes.

The specimen sequenced was CD8+ T cells sorted from blood. This receptor was obtained from a woman between 18 and 29 years old in good health.

CDR3: CASYSGRHQETQYF. The CDR3 DNA reads as TGTGCCAGCTATTCGGGACGACACCAAGAGACCCAGTACTTC. V gene TRBV6-2 or TRBV6-3 combines with J gene TRBJ2-5, with D perhaps being TRBD1 or TRBD2 (5 bases each). The CDR3 sequence is 14 residues long. Germline CDR1 reads MNHEY; CDR2 reads SVGEGT. Trimming took off 8 bases at V and 0 bases at J, with 13 bases between the two ends.